The sequence of this TCR beta chain was determined in a study of blood T cells in healthy people across ages. Germline lookup yields CDR1 DFQATT and CDR2 SNEGSKA (reference sequence). The CDR3 is made up of 16 amino acids. A second PCR of about 6 to 11 cycles used a sample-barcoded 5' primer and a J-beta primer mix. Through a template-switch adaptor with 12 random nucleotides, each cDNA molecule received a tag. TCRdb re-called the 5' RACE reads through MiXCR, storing one row per CDR3 protein. The data show around 800,000 distinct CDR3 sequences, roughly 46% seen once. To note about this clonotype: No antigen is known for it.

Study-wide findings and caveats: Estimated diversity that came from one million T cells was considered an underestimate. Compared with aged donors, long-lived donors showed fewer expanded clones, suggesting selection. The percentage of naive T cells correlated strongly with TCR beta diversity.

What was sequenced was blood. The rearrangement links TRBV20-1 to TRBJ2-4; TRBD2 matches 10 bases. The DNA end favors TRBJ2-5, so the J call may be wrong. This clonotype was sampled from a man aged 80 or over in good health. As DNA, the CDR3 is TGCAGTGCTTTCCCCCCCCTAGCGGGGGTCCAAGAGACCCAGTACTTC. Its protein is CSAFPPLAGVQETQYF.